Following are 20 T cell receptor beta chains from one sample sequenced in a study of blood T cell repertoires in COVID-19. Measured with immunoSEQ multiplex PCR; TCRdb has only the in-frame clones, and not every one. This table has 250,000 to 350,000 clones, around 90% appearing once. The sample consisted of peripheral blood. Receptor source: a woman aged 45-65 years who had recovered from COVID-19.

The V call is TRBV7-2, the J call TRBJ2-5; D might be TRBD1 (6 bases). Germline V gives CDR1 SGHTA, CDR2 FQGNSA. This CDR3 is built from 14 residues. V was cut by 2 bases and J by 5 bases, with 12 bases left in between. The CDR3 coding sequence is TGTGCCAGCAGCTTATACAGGGAAGGGGAGACCCAGTACTTC. Translated, it gives CASSLYREGETQYF.

The rearrangement links TRBV30 to TRBJ1-1; a weak D match, TRBD1 (5 bases). The V gene's germline CDR1 is GTSNPN and CDR2 SVGIG (reference sequence). The CDR3 is made up of 11 amino acids. V lost 0 bases and J lost 6, with 5 bases in between. The CDR3 reads CAWSVGAEAFF. As DNA, the CDR3 is TGTGCCTGGAGTGTAGGGGCTGAAGCTTTCTTT.

The chain links TRBV2 to TRBJ2-7, with 12 bases that match TRBD2. The length of the CDR3 is 14 residues. V was pared by 5 bases and J by 6 bases, with 5 bases of the junction left unmatched. The germline gives CDR1 SNHLY, CDR2 FYNNEI. CDR3 loop: CASSQTSGGPEQYF. Written as DNA, the CDR3 is TGTGCCAGCAGTCAGACTAGCGGGGGTCCCGAGCAGTACTTC.

The chain couples TRBV3-1 (or the pseudogene TRBV3-2) to TRBJ1-1, with 9 bases identical to TRBD1. V was pared by 6 bases and J by 1 base, with 3 bases of the junction left unmatched. CDR3 length: 14 residues. Germline values: CDR1 LGHDT, CDR2 YNNKEL (reference sequence). CDR3 coding DNA: TGTGCCAGCAGGCGGACAGGGGAGAACACTGAAGCTTTCTTT. Amino acids: CASRRTGENTEAFF.

The gene calls are TRBV9 and TRBJ2-7, with 7 nucleotides matching TRBD2. V lost 0 bases, J lost 3 bases, and 3 bases stayed unmatched. The CDR3 loop spans 14 amino acids. CDR1 SGDLS and CDR2 YYNGEE come from the germline V gene. The CDR3 is CASSVDPGGYEQYF. In nucleotides, the CDR3 is TGTGCCAGCAGCGTAGATCCGGGGGGCTACGAGCAGTACTTC.

The chain combines TRBV19 with TRBJ2-1; TRBD2 agrees at 13 bases. V dropped 8 bases and J dropped 9; count of bases not matched to a gene: 4. This CDR3 region has 13 residues. The germline V gene has CDR1 LNHDA and CDR2 SQIVND (reference sequence). Here the CDR3 reads CASVGLAGVEQFF. CDR3 sequence (DNA): TGTGCCAGTGTCGGACTAGCGGGAGTTGAGCAGTTCTTC.

The rearrangement uses TRBV6-6 and TRBJ1-3; 10 nucleotides align to TRBD1. Germline V CDR1 and CDR2: MNHNY, SVGAGI (reference sequence). The CDR3 is made up of 17 amino acids. After removal of 5 bases from V and 0 bases from J, the junction contained 7 bases not matched to a gene. This CDR3 reads CASSQTGTGASGNTIYF. The CDR3 coding sequence is TGTGCCAGCAGTCAAACGGGGACAGGGGCCTCTGGAAACACCATATATTTT.

The CDR3 bases are TGTGCCAGCAGCACCGGAGTAGGGGCTAACATTCAGTACTTC. Its translation is CASSTGVGANIQYF. The chain combines TRBV11-1 with TRBJ2-4, with D perhaps TRBD1 (5 bases). CDR3 length equals 14 residues. V lost 5 bases and J 7 bases, leaving 15 bases between the germline ends. CDR1 SGHAT and CDR2 FQDESV come from the germline V gene (reference sequence).

This sequence joins TRBV9 and TRBJ2-3; 13 bases line up with TRBD2. The CDR3 has 17 residues. J lost 5 bases, V lost 4 bases, and 10 bases had no gene match. The germline CDR1 and CDR2 sequences are SGDLS and YYNGEE. The DNA of the CDR3 is TGTGCCAGCAGCCCGATGAAGGGACTAGCGGGGCAAGATACGCAGTATTTT. Translating it yields CASSPMKGLAGQDTQYF.

The chain couples TRBV4-2 to TRBJ1-1; D is uncertain. The CDR3 has 14 amino acids. The V gene lost 1 base and the J gene lost 0 bases, with 6 bases spanning the gap. Germline CDR1 is LGHNA and CDR2 is YNFKEQ. The CDR3 region is CASSQARVNTEAFF. CDR3 coding DNA: TGTGCCAGCAGCCAAGCCCGAGTGAACACTGAAGCTTTCTTT.

The chain combines TRBV11-2 with TRBJ2-3; 8 positions agree with TRBD1. Looked up from germline, CDR1 is SGHAT and CDR2 is FQNNGV. The CDR3 contains 16 residues. The V gene end was trimmed by 8 bases and the J gene end by 3 bases; junction bases not matched to a gene: 13. The CDR3 nucleotides are TGTGCCAGCTCCTTAAGGTTCGGACAGGGAACAGATACGCAGTATTTT. Translated, it gives CASSLRFGQGTDTQYF.

The V call is TRBV28, the J call TRBJ1-4; tentatively, D is TRBD1 (5 bases). V lost 9 bases and J 5 bases, leaving 16 bases between the germline ends. Germline assignment: CDR1 MDHEN and CDR2 SYDVKM. This CDR3 has 14 residues. The CDR3 here is CASNRDGLNEKLFF. The CDR3 nucleotides are TGTGCCAGTAACCGGGACGGACTAAATGAAAAACTGTTTTTT.

The chain employs TRBV19 and TRBJ2-3; 7 nucleotides align to TRBD1. Germline V gene sequence: CDR1 LNHDA, CDR2 SQIVND (reference sequence). The length of the CDR3 is 17 residues. Trimming took 0 bases from V and 4 from J; bases not matched to a gene: 10. The CDR3 here is CASSIELWQGVADTQYF. CDR3 bases: TGTGCCAGTAGTATAGAGCTTTGGCAGGGGGTAGCAGATACGCAGTATTTT. Full variable domain (rest looked up from reference TRBV19 and TRBJ2-3): DGGITQSPKYLFRKEGQNVTLSCEQNLNHDAMYWYRQDPGQGLRLIYYSQIVNDFQKGDIAEGYSVSREKKESFPLTVTSAQKNPTAFYLCASSIELWQGVADTQYFGPGTRLTVL.

This chain uses TRBV28 with TRBJ2-7; D call uncertain. Deletions cut 5 bases from V and 4 bases from J, with 12 bases between. Germline loops: CDR1 MDHEN, CDR2 SYDVKM. This CDR3 region has 13 residues. CDR3 sequence: CASSPTPRYEQYF. DNA for the CDR3: TGTGCCAGCAGTCCTACTCCGCGATACGAGCAGTACTTC.

The chain joins TRBV10-1 to TRBJ2-7; a weak D match, TRBD1 (5 bases). Germline V gene data show CDR1 as WNHNN and CDR2 as SYGVQD (reference sequence). The V end was cut by 10 bases, the J end by 4 bases, with 26 bases between. The length of the CDR3 is 16 residues. The CDR3 sequence is CANSRLDTHTQYEQYF. The CDR3 region has the DNA TGCGCCAATTCACGGCTGGACACCCACACCCAATACGAGCAGTACTTC.

This clone was detected ten times or more. The gene calls are TRBV21-1 and TRBJ1-2; the table's TRBD1 call for D was not verified on the DNA. TRBV21-1 is recorded as a pseudogene. The CDR3 runs to 18 residues. The CDR3 nucleotides read TGTGCCAGCAGCAAAGTTGGGGCGCGGACAGGGATCAACTATGGCTACACCTTC. Protein product: CASSKVGARTGINYGYTF.

This clone has ten or more counts. Here the CDR3 reads CASSTILRRTYEQYF. In DNA, the CDR3 is TGTGCCAGCAGCACTATTTTGCGGAGAACCTACGAGCAGTACTTC. This sequence joins TRBV27 and TRBJ2-7, with D unclear. Between the trimmed V and J ends, which lost 6 bases and 2 bases, there was a span of 17 bases. The CDR3 runs 15 residues. The germline CDR1 and CDR2 sequences are MNHEY and SMNVEV (reference sequence).

The table lists this clone with a few counts. The J gene is TRBJ1-5, the V gene TRBV5-5; no clear D. Trimming took off 3 bases at V and 1 base at J, with 11 bases between the two ends. The germline V gene has CDR1 SGHKS and CDR2 YYEKEE (reference sequence). The CDR3 runs 15 residues. In DNA, the CDR3 is TGTGCCAGCAGCTCCTCTATAAACAGCAATCAGCCCCAGCATTTT. As protein: CASSSSINSNQPQHF.

The chain carries TRBV6-2 or TRBV6-3 and TRBJ2-7; D unresolved. V was trimmed by 6 bases and J by 3 bases, leaving 15 bases between them. The germline V gene has CDR1 MNHEY and CDR2 SVGEGT. The CDR3 runs 14 residues. The CDR3 sequence is CASSSVHGGYEQYF. As DNA, the CDR3 is TGTGCCAGCAGCTCCGTGCACGGTGGCTACGAGCAGTACTTC.

This clone was seen a few times. The V and J genes are TRBV6-6 and TRBJ1-5; 8 nucleotides align to TRBD1. The V segment lost 6 bases and the J segment 7 bases; nucleotides outside the gene matches: 2. Germline V gene sequence: CDR1 MNHNY, CDR2 SVGAGI (reference sequence). The CDR3 is 12 residues long. Here the CDR3 DNA reads TGTGCCAGCAGGACAGGGGACCAGCCCCAGCATTTT. Its translation is CASRTGDQPQHF.